This entry features one TCR beta chain sequence. These data come from a study of shared clonotypes between healthy human individuals. The CDR3 extends over 13 amino acids. V shed 4 bases and J shed 7 bases, with 13 bases lying between them. The V gene's germline CDR1 is PRHDT and CDR2 FYEKMQ (reference sequence). Here immunoSEQ multiplex PCR was the method, and the copy in TCRdb shows in-frame clones only, minus some. The data hold about 2 million clones, with approximately 94% observed a single time. The naive CD8 population came from CD45RO-negative cells selected for CCR7, without terminally differentiated effector memory CD45RA+ cells.

V is TRBV13 and J is TRBJ1-1; no definite D call. This TCR came from a man younger than 35 in good health. Sequencing was done on a sample of naive CD8+ T cells sorted from blood. CDR3 in DNA: TGTGCCAGCAGCTCGGACCAGACTTTTGAAGCTTTCTTT. This gives the protein CASSSDQTFEAFF.